This T cell receptor (beta chain) was captured by sequencing in a study of human thymus T cells. Study results and limitations: Repertoires from thymus and blood appeared to show biased V and J gene usage.

Germline trimming cut 4 bases from V and 8 bases from J; bases unmatched to any gene: 11. The CDR3 runs 14 residues. Germline CDR1 reads SGHTS; CDR2 reads YDEGEE. The table lists this clone with a count of one. What it binds is not known. No fixed cell number was used; all available blood leukocytes supplied DNA. Sequencing was performed with immunoSEQ multiplex PCR; in TCRdb, only in-frame clones are kept and a portion is missing. The repertoire has 54,000 or so clones, 94% of them found once; the top ten carry around 5.9%. The sample was blood. The chain joins TRBV5-8 to TRBJ1-1, with TRBD1 matching over 7 bases. The receptor was isolated from a boy under two years old with a congenital heart defect but otherwise immunologically healthy. The CDR3 sequence: CASSLDTGATEAFF. DNA for the CDR3: TGTGCCAGCAGCCTCGATACAGGGGCTACCGAAGCTTTCTTT.